This T cell receptor beta chain originates from a study of response to subunit inactivated influenza vaccine. This clonotype was counted a few times. The antigen is not known. TCRdb re-analysed the RT-PCR reads in MiXCR, keeping a single row per CDR3 protein. The sample consists of fewer than 700,000 distinct CDR3 sequences, 13% of them appearing once. Findings of the study overall: Every seasonal influenza vaccination brings in few new T cells, the authors suggested.

CDR1 and CDR2 from the germline V gene are MNHEY and SMNVEV (reference sequence). The V and J ends lost 2 bases and 5 bases respectively, with 13 bases between them. This CDR3 comprises 15 residues. This rearrangement joins TRBV27 to TRBJ2-1; a weak D match, TRBD2 (5 bases). The sequence came from a middle-aged man who received an inactivated influenza vaccine. The sample was PBMCs from blood, taken 45 days after vaccination. The CDR3 is CASSLGGIRNNEQFF. The CDR3 DNA follows: TGTGCCAGCAGTTTAGGAGGTATTCGAAACAATGAGCAGTTCTTC.